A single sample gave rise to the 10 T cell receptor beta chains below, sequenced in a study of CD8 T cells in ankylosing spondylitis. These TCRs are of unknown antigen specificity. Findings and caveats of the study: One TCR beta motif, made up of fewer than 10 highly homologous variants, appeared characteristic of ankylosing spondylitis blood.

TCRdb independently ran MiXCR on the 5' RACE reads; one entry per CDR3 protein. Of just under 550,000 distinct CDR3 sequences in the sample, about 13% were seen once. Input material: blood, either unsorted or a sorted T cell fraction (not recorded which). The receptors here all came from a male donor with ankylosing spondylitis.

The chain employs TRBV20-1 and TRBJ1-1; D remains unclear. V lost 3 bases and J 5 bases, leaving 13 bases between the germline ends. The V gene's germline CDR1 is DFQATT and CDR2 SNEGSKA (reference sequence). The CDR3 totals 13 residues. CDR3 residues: CSASVDPSTEAFF. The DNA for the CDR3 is TGCAGTGCTAGTGTCGACCCGAGTACTGAAGCTTTCTTT.

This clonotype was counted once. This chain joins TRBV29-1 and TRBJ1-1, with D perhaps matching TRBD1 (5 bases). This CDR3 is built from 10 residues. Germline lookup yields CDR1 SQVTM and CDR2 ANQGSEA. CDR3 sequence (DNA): TGCATCACTGACAGCACTGAAGCTTTCTTT. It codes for CITDSTEAFF. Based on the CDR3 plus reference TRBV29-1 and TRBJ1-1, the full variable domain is SAVISQKPSRDICQRGTSLTIQCQVDSQVTMMFWYRQQPGQSLTLIATANQGSEATYESGFVIDKFPISRPNLTFSTLTVSNMSPEDSSIYLCITDSTEAFFGQGTRLTVV.

The CDR3 is CATSDPGGADIQYF. CDR3 in DNA: TGTGCCACCAGTGATCCAGGGGGCGCCGACATTCAGTACTTC. This chain joins TRBV24-1 and TRBJ2-4; 8 nucleotides match TRBD1. Unmatched junction bases numbered 5, after V lost 3 bases and J lost 8 bases. CDR3 size: 14 residues. Germline lookup yields CDR1 KGHDR and CDR2 SFDVKD.

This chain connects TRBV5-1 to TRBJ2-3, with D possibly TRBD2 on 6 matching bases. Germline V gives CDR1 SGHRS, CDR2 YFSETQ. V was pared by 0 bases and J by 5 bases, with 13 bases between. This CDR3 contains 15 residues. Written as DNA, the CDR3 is TGCGCCAGCAGCTTGGTGGCGGGACGGGGAGATACGCAGTATTTT. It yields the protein CASSLVAGRGDTQYF.

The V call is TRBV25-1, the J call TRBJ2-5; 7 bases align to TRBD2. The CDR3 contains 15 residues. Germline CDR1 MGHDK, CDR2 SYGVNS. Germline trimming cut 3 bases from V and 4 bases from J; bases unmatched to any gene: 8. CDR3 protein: CASSESGRSSETQYF. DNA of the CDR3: TGTGCCAGCAGTGAGTCCGGGAGGTCGTCAGAGACCCAGTACTTC. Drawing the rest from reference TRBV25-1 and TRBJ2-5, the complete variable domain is EADIYQTPRYLVIGTGKKITLECSQTMGHDKMYWYQQDPGMELHLIHYSYGVNSTEKGDLSSESTVSRIRTEHFPLTLESARPSHTSQYLCASSESGRSSETQYFGPGTRLLVL.

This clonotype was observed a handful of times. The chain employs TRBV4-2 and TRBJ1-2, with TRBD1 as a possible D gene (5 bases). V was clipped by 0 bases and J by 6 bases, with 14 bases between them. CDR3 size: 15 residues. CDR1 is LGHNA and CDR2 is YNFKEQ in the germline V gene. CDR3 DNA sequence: TGTGCCAGCAGCCAAGAAGGTCAAGGGGCGGATGGCTACACCTTC. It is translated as CASSQEGQGADGYTF.

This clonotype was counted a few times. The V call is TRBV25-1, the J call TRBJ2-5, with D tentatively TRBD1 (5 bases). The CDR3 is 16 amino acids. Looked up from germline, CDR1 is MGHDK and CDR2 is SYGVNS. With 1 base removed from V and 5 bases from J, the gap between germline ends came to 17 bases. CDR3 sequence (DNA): TGTGCCAGCAGTGAATGGACACGCCGGTATGAGGAGACCCAGTACTTC. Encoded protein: CASSEWTRRYEETQYF.

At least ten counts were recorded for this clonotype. The CDR3 sequence: CASSLVFVDYGYTF. In DNA form, the CDR3 reads TGTGCCAGCAGCTTGGTTTTCGTCGACTATGGCTACACCTTC. This chain connects TRBV5-5 to TRBJ1-2; D is unclear. The CDR3 covers 14 residues. Germline values: CDR1 SGHKS, CDR2 YYEKEE (reference sequence). With 0 bases removed from V and 3 bases from J, the gap between germline ends came to 9 bases.

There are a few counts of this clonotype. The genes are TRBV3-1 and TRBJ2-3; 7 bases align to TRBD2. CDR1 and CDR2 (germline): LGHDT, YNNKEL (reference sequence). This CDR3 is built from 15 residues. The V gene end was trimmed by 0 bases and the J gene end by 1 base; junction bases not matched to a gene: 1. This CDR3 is CASSQDLAGTDTQYF. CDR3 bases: TGTGCCAGCAGCCAAGACCTAGCGGGCACAGATACGCAGTATTTT.

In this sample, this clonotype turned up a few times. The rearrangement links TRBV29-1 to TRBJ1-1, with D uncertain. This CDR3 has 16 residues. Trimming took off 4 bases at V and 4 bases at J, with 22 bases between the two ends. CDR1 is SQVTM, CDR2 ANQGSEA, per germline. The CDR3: CSVVRGPGKSGTEAFF. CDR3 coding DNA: TGCAGCGTTGTTCGGGGTCCGGGAAAAAGTGGCACTGAAGCTTTCTTT.